A single sample is the source of the 25 T cell receptor beta chains below, sequenced in a study of read filtering for tumor transcriptome and immune sequencing (TCRdb year 2020). The reads were generated on an Illumina HiSeq 4000. TCR libraries were built from roughly 400 ng RNA with the Immunoverse kit, using molecular barcoded adaptors covering alpha/delta and beta/gamma chains. TCRdb reanalyzed the raw reads on its own, using fastp at Q25 for trimming and MiXCR for clone calling, and kept in-frame beta chains. Rows merge per CDR3 protein into single entries with the most common DNA and genes. The table for this sample lists roughly 25,000 distinct CDR3 sequences; more than 20% of them were counted only once. The top ten hold about a sixth of the sample. The sample comprised a population of CD138-negative cells sorted from bone marrow. Reading the label with the study, this specimen's cell subset or site is: bone marrow mononuclear cells depleted of CD138+ plasma/myeloma cells by negative magnetic selection. These receptors came from a donor aged 40 or over with multiple myeloma.

This clonotype was recorded at least ten times. The chain employs TRBV19 and TRBJ2-1; D not resolved. Trimming took off 3 bases at V and 8 bases at J, with 20 bases between the two ends. CDR3 length: 16 residues. In germline, CDR1 is LNHDA, CDR2 SQIVND (reference sequence). The CDR3 DNA follows: TGTGCCAGTAGTATTAGGTGGTCTAGTCCCTTCGATGAGCAGTTCTTC. This translates into CASSIRWSSPFDEQFF.

Turning to this clonotype: It may be a read error: a sequence one base away is much more abundant. The chain joins TRBV20-1 to TRBJ2-5, with 11 bases that match TRBD2. This CDR3 region has 15 residues. Per the germline V gene, CDR1 is DFQATT and CDR2 is SNEGSKA (reference sequence). The CDR3 nucleotides are TGCAGTGCTCACGGTAGCGGGAGGGCAAGAGAGACCCGGTACTTC. Translating gives CSAHGSGRARETRYF.

As to this clonotype: This sequence may be a read error, since a much larger clone differs from it by one base. The J gene is TRBJ2-5, the V gene TRBV18; D gene ambiguous. The CDR3 loop spans 13 amino acids. V was cut by 3 bases and J by 7 bases, with 12 bases left in between. The germline V gene encodes CDR1 KGHSH and CDR2 LQKENI. CDR3 sequence (DNA): TGTGCCAGCTCACCTATCCCTAGAGGGACCCAGTACTTC. This translates into CASSPIPRGTQYF.

In regard to this clonotype: It may be a read error: a sequence one base away is much more abundant. The J gene is TRBJ2-7, the V gene TRBV5-5; D may correspond to TRBD1 or TRBD2 (5 bases each). Germline V gene lookup returns CDR1 SGHKS and CDR2 YYEKEE (reference sequence). The CDR3 spans 14 residues. V dropped 7 bases and J dropped 0 bases, with 14 bases sitting between them. CDR3 nucleotides: TGTGCCAGCCACAGCCGGGGCAGCTCCTACGAGCAGTACTTC. Translation gives CASHSRGSSYEQYF. Using reference TRBV5-5 and TRBJ2-7 for the parts outside the CDR3, the full variable domain is DAGVTQSPTHLIKTRGQQVTLRCSPISGHKSVSWYQQVLGQGPQFIFQYYEKEERGRGNFPDRFSARQFPNYSSELNVNALLLGDSALYLCASHSRGSSYEQYFGPGTRLTVT.

At least ten counts were recorded for this clonotype. The chain is built from TRBV7-6 and TRBJ2-1; 12 nucleotides agree with TRBD2. The CDR3 contains 15 residues. V dropped 5 bases and J dropped 5; count of bases not matched to a gene: 4. Germline V gene data show CDR1 as SGHVS and CDR2 as FNYEAQ. This CDR3 is CASSIGLAGHNEQFF. CDR3 nucleotides: TGTGCCAGCAGCATTGGACTAGCGGGGCACAATGAGCAGTTCTTC. Based on the CDR3 plus reference TRBV7-6 and TRBJ2-1, the full variable domain is GAGVSQSPRYKVTKRGQDVALRCDPISGHVSLYWYRQALGQGPEFLTYFNYEAQQDKSGLPNDRFSAERPEGSISTLTIQRTEQRDSAMYRCASSIGLAGHNEQFFGPGTRLTVL.

V is TRBV6-6 and J is TRBJ2-1; D might be TRBD2 (6 bases). The ends were cut back, 0 bases at V and 6 bases at J, with 18 bases in the middle. The CDR3 is made up of 17 amino acids. The germline gives CDR1 MNHNY, CDR2 SVGAGI (reference sequence). The CDR3 spells CASSYSLISGAGNEQFF. The DNA for the CDR3 is TGTGCCAGCAGTTACTCCCTGATATCGGGAGCAGGCAATGAGCAGTTCTTC.

This clonotype turned up a few times. This chain links TRBV6-2 or TRBV6-3 with TRBJ2-6; 8 positions agree with TRBD1. The germline V gene has CDR1 MNHEY and CDR2 SVGEGT. Germline trimming cut 2 bases from V and 3 bases from J; bases unmatched to any gene: 12. This CDR3 contains 19 residues. Here the CDR3 reads CASSYESDRGLDGANVLTF. Written as DNA, the CDR3 is TGTGCCAGCAGTTACGAGAGCGACAGGGGACTGGATGGGGCCAACGTCCTGACTTTC.

This clonotype was counted at least ten times. This chain uses TRBV5-4 with TRBJ2-1; D not certain. With 0 bases removed from V and 6 bases from J, the gap between germline ends came to 10 bases. Germline V gene data show CDR1 as SGHNT and CDR2 as YYREEE (reference sequence). The CDR3 runs to 14 residues. The CDR3 bases are TGTGCCAGCAGCTTGGGAGCCCGAAGCAATGAGCAGTTCTTC. Residues: CASSLGARSNEQFF.

This clonotype showed up many times. The chain has TRBV20-1 and TRBJ2-1, with 8 bases that match TRBD2. J was trimmed by 4 bases and V by 6 bases; bases with no gene match: 8. Germline-derived CDR1 and CDR2 are DFQATT and SNEGSKA (reference sequence). CDR3 length: 14 residues. This CDR3 is CSASLAGGYNEQFF. Here the CDR3 DNA reads TGCAGTGCCTCCCTAGCGGGTGGGTACAATGAGCAGTTCTTC.

As for this clonotype: Germline is not matched at one junction end, which may reflect a read error. This chain connects TRBV29-1 to TRBJ2-7; 9 nucleotides match TRBD1. Germline CDR1 is SQVTM and CDR2 is ANQGSEA. The length of the CDR3 is 13 residues. The CDR3 DNA reads as TGCAGCGTTCCGGGACAGGGATTGTACGAGCGGTACTTC. Residues: CSVPGQGLYERYF.

This clonotype has a count of ten or more. The chain recombines TRBV27 with TRBJ2-7, with D possibly being TRBD1 (6 bases). The CDR3 is 15 residues long. Germline V gene sequence: CDR1 MNHEY, CDR2 SMNVEV (reference sequence). V was pared by 6 bases and J by 3 bases, with 18 bases between. The DNA for the CDR3 is TGTGCCAGCAGAGGCGCAGGGGCCCAAAACTACGAGCAGTACTTC. Its translation is CASRGAGAQNYEQYF.

This clonotype was detected ten times or more. The rearrangement joins TRBV5-1 to TRBJ2-3, with D uncertain. This CDR3 contains 13 residues. Trimming took off 4 bases at V and 0 bases at J, with 6 bases between the two ends. The V gene's germline CDR1 is SGHRS and CDR2 YFSETQ. This CDR3 is CASSPTSTDTQYF. The CDR3 bases are TGCGCCAGCAGCCCGACTAGCACAGATACGCAGTATTTT.

Notes on this clonotype: At one end the junction does not follow the germline gene, possibly because of a read error. The chain carries TRBV24-1 and TRBJ2-1; TRBD2 aligns across 8 bases. The CDR3 length is 16 residues. Germline V gene data show CDR1 as KGHDR and CDR2 as SFDVKD. CDR3 region: CATSDFRTSRDDEQFF. In DNA form, the CDR3 reads TGTGCTACCAGTGATTTCCGGACTAGCAGAGACGATGAGCAGTTCTTC.

With regard to this clonotype: A far larger clone is just one base off, so this is likely a read error. The chain couples TRBV28 to TRBJ1-1; 8 bases fit TRBD1. The germline CDR1 and CDR2 sequences are MDHEN and SYDVKM. CDR3 length equals 14 residues. CDR3 sequence: CASSGQGFNSPPHF. CDR3 DNA sequence: TGTGCCAGCAGCGGACAGGGCTTTAATTCACCCCCCCACTTT.

This clonotype was recorded many times. This rearrangement joins TRBV5-1 to TRBJ2-7, with D possibly matching TRBD1 (6 bases). Trimming removed 0 bases at V and 7 bases at J, with 14 bases between. The CDR3 has 14 amino acids. Germline CDR1 is SGHRS and CDR2 is YFSETQ. CDR3 bases: TGCGCCAGCAGCTTGGCTTGGACAGCTCGAGAGCAGTACTTC. Its protein is CASSLAWTAREQYF.

This clonotype has a handful of counts. This chain links TRBV29-1 with TRBJ1-3, with D hard to call. Trimming removed 5 bases from V and 4 bases from J, with 6 bases in between. The CDR3 loop spans 11 amino acids. Germline V CDR1 and CDR2: SQVTM, ANQGSEA. Written as DNA, the CDR3 is TGCAGCGTTATGGAGGGAAACACCATATATTTT. It translates to CSVMEGNTIYF.

This clonotype was detected a few times. Here the CDR3 reads CASSLRGTGIFNEQFF. The CDR3 DNA reads TGCGCCAGCAGCCTGAGAGGGACAGGGATCTTCAATGAGCAGTTCTTC. V gene TRBV5-1 combines with J gene TRBJ2-1; TRBD1 agrees at 9 bases. Per germline, CDR1 SGHRS and CDR2 YFSETQ. J lost 6 bases, V lost 4 bases, and 11 bases had no gene match. This CDR3 is 16 amino acids long.

This clonotype was recorded many times. This chain connects TRBV12-3 or TRBV12-4 to TRBJ2-5, with unresolved D. The CDR3 consists of 15 residues. Trimming stripped 6 bases from V and 4 bases from J, with 18 bases between. The CDR3 DNA is TGTGCCAGCAGCCCCGGGTATCTCCCTGGAGAGACCCAGTACTTC. Translating it yields CASSPGYLPGETQYF.

On this clonotype: The germline gene is not matched at one end of the junction; a read error may be the cause. The rearrangement uses TRBV5-4 and TRBJ2-5, with a possible D match to TRBD2 (5 bases). Looked up from germline, CDR1 is SGHNT and CDR2 is YYREEE (reference sequence). This CDR3 is 14 amino acids long. The DNA for the CDR3 is TGTGCCAGCAGCTTTGGAGGCAGCCAAGAGGCCCAGCACTTC. This codes for CASSFGGSQEAQHF.

As regards this clonotype: With a far larger clone one base away, a read error is the likely cause. J is TRBJ2-5 and V is TRBV7-2; 7 bases line up with TRBD2. The CDR3 loop spans 13 amino acids. Per germline, CDR1 SGHTA and CDR2 FQGNSA. The ends lost 7 bases at V and 5 bases at J; junction bases unmatched: 7. CDR3 in amino acids: CASIFGGGETQYF. The CDR3 nucleotides are TGTGCCAGCATCTTCGGGGGAGGGGAGACCCAGTACTTC.

Many counts were recorded for this clonotype. This chain joins TRBV5-6 and TRBJ2-2, with 7 positions matching TRBD2. The ends lost 2 bases at V and 2 bases at J; junction bases unmatched: 3. The CDR3 spans 15 residues. CDR1 is SGHDT and CDR2 is YYEEEE in the germline V gene. The CDR3 spells CASSFGTINTGELFF. CDR3 nucleotides: TGTGCCAGCAGCTTCGGGACTATTAACACCGGGGAGCTGTTTTTT.

The sample holds many counts of this clonotype. V usage is TRBV5-1 and J usage is TRBJ1-1; D not certain. V gave up 4 bases and J gave up 1 base, with 17 bases separating them. CDR1 and CDR2 (germline): SGHRS, YFSETQ. The CDR3 is 16 residues long. The CDR3: CASSVTPAERNTEAFF. Here the CDR3 DNA reads TGCGCCAGCAGCGTCACACCCGCGGAACGGAACACTGAAGCTTTCTTT.

In this sample, this clonotype turned up many times. This chain connects TRBV30 to TRBJ2-5, with TRBD2 matching over 11 bases. J lost 3 bases, V lost 4 bases, and 4 bases had no gene match. Germline CDR1 and CDR2: GTSNPN and SVGIG (reference sequence). This CDR3 contains 14 residues. CDR3 protein: CAWKLAGGKETQYF. CDR3 DNA: TGTGCCTGGAAGCTAGCGGGAGGAAAAGAGACCCAGTACTTC. The whole variable domain, filled in from reference TRBV30 and TRBJ2-5, reads SQTIHQWPATLVQPVGSPLSLECTVEGTSNPNLYWYRQAAGRGLQLLFYSVGIGQISSEVPQNLSASRPQDRQFILSSKKLLLSDSGFYLCAWKLAGGKETQYFGPGTRLLVL.

This chain uses TRBV30 with TRBJ2-1; D is possibly TRBD2 (7 bases). Germline V gene data show CDR1 as GTSNPN and CDR2 as SVGIG (reference sequence). The CDR3 consists of 15 residues. Trimming pared 7 bases from V and 3 bases from J, leaving 19 bases between. The chain's CDR3 is CAYKQGSSGYNEQFF. The CDR3 DNA sequence: TGTGCCTATAAACAGGGCTCTAGCGGCTACAATGAGCAGTTCTTC.

This clonotype was seen a handful of times. One end of the junction is discordant with germline, which a read error may explain. This chain uses TRBV20-1 with TRBJ2-5; TRBD2 is a possible D gene (5 bases). Germline loops: CDR1 DFQATT, CDR2 SNEGSKA (reference sequence). This CDR3 spans 15 amino acids. CDR3 in amino acids: CGAGEEGGLRETQYF. The CDR3 DNA is TGCGGTGCTGGGGAAGAGGGTGGTTTGCGAGAGACCCAGTACTTC.